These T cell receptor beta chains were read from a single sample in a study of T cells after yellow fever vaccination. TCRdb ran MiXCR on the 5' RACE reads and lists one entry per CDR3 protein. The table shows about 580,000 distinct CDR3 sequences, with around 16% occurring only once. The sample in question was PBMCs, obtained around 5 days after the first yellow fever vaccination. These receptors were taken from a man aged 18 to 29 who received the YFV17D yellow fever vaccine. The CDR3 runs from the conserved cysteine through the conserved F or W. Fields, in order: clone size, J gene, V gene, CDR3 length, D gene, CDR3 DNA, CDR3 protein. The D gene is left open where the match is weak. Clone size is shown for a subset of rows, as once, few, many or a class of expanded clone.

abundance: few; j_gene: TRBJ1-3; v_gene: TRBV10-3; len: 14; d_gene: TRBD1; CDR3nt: TGTGCCATCAGGAAGACAGGGGATGGAAACACCATATATTTT; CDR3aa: CAIRKTGDGNTIYF
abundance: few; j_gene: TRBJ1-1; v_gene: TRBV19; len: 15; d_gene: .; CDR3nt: TGTGCCAGTAGTATAGTGGAATGGGCGAACACTGAAGCTTTCTTT; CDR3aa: CASSIVEWANTEAFF
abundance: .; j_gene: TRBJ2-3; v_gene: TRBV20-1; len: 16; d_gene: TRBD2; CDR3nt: TGCAGTGCTAGTCATCGGGGGGGTCCCGTTCAAGATACGCAGTATTTT; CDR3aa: CSASHRGGPVQDTQYF
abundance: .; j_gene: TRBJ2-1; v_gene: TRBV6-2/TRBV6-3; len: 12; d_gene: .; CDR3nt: TGTGCCAGCAGTAACACAGGTCTGGAGCAGTTCTTC; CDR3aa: CASSNTGLEQFF
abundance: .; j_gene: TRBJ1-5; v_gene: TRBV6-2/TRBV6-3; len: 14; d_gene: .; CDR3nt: TGTGCCAGCAGGCGGACAGATAGCAATCAGCCCCAGCATTTT; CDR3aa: CASRRTDSNQPQHF
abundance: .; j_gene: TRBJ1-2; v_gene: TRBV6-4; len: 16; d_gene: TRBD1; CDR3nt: TGTGCCAGCAGTGACTCGACAGGGCTACTATGTTTAGGCTACACCTTC; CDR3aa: CASSDSTGLLCLGYTF
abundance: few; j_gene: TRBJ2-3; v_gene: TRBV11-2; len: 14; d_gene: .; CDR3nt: TGTGCCAGCAGCGGGACACCGAGGGGGGATACGCAGTATTTT; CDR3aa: CASSGTPRGDTQYF
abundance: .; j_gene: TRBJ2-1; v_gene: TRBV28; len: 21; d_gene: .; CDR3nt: TGTGCCAGCAGCCCCTCCGGGGGTGTATGGGTTCCCAAGAGCTCCTACAATGAGCAGTTCTTC; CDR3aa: CASSPSGGVWVPKSSYNEQFF
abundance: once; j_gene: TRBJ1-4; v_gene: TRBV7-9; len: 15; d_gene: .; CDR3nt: TGTGCCAGCAGCCCGCAGGTACCGACGAATGAAAAACTGTTTTTT; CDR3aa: CASSPQVPTNEKLFF
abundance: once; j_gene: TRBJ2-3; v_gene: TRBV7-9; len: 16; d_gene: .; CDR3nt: TGTGCCAGCAGGCAACGGGTCGGGCGGAGCACAGATACGCAGTATTTT; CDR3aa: CASRQRVGRSTDTQYF
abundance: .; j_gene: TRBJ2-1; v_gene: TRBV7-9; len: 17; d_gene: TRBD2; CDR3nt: TGTGCCAGCAGCTTAGCGGGGTGGCTAGCGGGGCGCAATGAGCAGTTCTTC; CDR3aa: CASSLAGWLAGRNEQFF
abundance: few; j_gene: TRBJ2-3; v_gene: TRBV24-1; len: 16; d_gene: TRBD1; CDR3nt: TGTGCCACCAGTGATGGCACGGACAGGGTGCGTCGGACGCAGTATTTT; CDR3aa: CATSDGTDRVRRTQYF
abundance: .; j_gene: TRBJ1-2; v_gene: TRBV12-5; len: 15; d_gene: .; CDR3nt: TGTGCTAGTGCCTCTGCCGGGGGGCGCCACTATGGCTACACCTTC; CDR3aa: CASASAGGRHYGYTF
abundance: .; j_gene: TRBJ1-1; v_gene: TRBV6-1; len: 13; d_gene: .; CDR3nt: TGTGCCAGCAGTCCCCTCCGGCCAACTGAAGCTTTCTTT; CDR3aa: CASSPLRPTEAFF
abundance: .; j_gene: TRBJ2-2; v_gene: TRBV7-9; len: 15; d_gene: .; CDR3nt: TGTGCCAGCAGCTTATTATCGGGGGCTATCCGGGAGCTGTTTTTT; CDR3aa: CASSLLSGAIRELFF
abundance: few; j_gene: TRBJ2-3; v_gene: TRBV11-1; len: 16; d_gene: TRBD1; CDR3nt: TGTGCCAGCAGTTTATTGGGGACAGCTAGCACAGATACGCAGTATTTT; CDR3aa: CASSLLGTASTDTQYF
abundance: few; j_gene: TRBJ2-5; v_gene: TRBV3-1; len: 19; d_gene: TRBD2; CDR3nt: TGTGCCAGCAGCCCCTTCCGGACTAGCGGCTTATTCACCCAAGAGACCCAGTACTTC; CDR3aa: CASSPFRTSGLFTQETQYF
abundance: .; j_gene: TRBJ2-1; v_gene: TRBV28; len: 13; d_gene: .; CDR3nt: TGTGCCAGCACCAGCCTGTACGACAATGAGCAGTTCTTC; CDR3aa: CASTSLYDNEQFF
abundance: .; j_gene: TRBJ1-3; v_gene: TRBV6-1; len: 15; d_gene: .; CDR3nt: TGTGCCACCCGGCTCTCCCCTACCTCTGGAAACACCATATATTTT; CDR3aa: CATRLSPTSGNTIYF
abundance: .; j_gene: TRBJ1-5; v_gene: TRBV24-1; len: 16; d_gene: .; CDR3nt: TGTGCCACCAGTGATTTGGGTCTAAGAAGCAATCAGCCCCAGCATTTT; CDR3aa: CATSDLGLRSNQPQHF
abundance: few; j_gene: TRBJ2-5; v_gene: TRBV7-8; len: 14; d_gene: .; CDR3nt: TGTGCCAGCAGCTTAGGTTGGGAGAAGACGACCCAGTACTTC; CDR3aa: CASSLGWEKTTQYF
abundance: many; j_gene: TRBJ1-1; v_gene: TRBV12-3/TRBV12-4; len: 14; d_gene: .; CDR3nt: TGTGCCAGCAGTTCCTCCGGCCGGAACACTGAAGCTTTCTTT; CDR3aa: CASSSSGRNTEAFF
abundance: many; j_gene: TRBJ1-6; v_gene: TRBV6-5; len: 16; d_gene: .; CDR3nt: TGTGCCAGCAGTTGGACGGGGGGCACCTATAATTCACCCCTCCACTTT; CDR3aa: CASSWTGGTYNSPLHF
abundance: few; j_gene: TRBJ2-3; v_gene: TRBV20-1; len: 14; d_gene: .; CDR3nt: TGCAGTGCTAGAGATGAGAAAGGTGGAGATACGCAGTATTTT; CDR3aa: CSARDEKGGDTQYF
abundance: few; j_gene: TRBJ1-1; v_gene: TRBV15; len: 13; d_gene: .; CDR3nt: TGTGCCACCAGCAGAAATGTGAACACTGAAGCTTTCTTT; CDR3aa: CATSRNVNTEAFF
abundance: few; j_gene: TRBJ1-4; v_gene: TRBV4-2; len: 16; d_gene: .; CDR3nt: TGTGCCAGCAGCCAAGTCACGGGGTCTGGCTTAGGAAAACTGTTTTTT; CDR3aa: CASSQVTGSGLGKLFF
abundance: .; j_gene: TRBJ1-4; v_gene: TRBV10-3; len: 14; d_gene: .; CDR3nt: TGTGCCTCAAGCTTGCGGGGGGGAAATGAAAAACTGTTTTTT; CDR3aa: CASSLRGGNEKLFF
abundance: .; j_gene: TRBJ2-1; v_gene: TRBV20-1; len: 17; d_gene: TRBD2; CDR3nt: TGCAGTGCTAGAGATTTCGCTCGGACTAGCGGGGGTAATGAGCAGTTCTTC; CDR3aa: CSARDFARTSGGNEQFF
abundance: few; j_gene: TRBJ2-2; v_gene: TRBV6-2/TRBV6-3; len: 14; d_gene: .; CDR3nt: TGTGCCAGCAGTTACCGGGAGAACACCGGGGAGCTGTTTTTT; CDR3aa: CASSYRENTGELFF
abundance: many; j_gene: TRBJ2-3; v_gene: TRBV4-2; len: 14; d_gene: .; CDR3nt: TGTGCCAGCAGCCGCTTCCCAGGCACAGATACGCAGTATTTT; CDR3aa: CASSRFPGTDTQYF
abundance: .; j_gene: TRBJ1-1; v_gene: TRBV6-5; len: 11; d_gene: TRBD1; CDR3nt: TGTGCCAGCGTATACAGGGGACGAGCTTTCTTT; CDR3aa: CASVYRGRAFF
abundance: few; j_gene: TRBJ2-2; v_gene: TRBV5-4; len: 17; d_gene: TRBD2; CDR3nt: TGTGCCAGCAGCTCAGGACTAGAGGCGGGAAACACCGGGGAGCTGTTTTTT; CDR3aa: CASSSGLEAGNTGELFF
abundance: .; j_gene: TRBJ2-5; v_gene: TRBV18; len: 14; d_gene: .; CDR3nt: TGTGCCACCGCACCATCGGACAGGGAGGGGACCCAGTACTTC; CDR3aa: CATAPSDREGTQYF
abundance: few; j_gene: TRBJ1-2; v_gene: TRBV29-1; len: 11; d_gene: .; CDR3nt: TGCAGCGTTGATGAACACGGGGACTACACCTTC; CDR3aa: CSVDEHGDYTF
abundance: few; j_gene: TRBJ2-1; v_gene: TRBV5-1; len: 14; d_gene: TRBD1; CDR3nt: TGCGCCAGCAGCTTCGGGGACAGGGGAAATGAGCAGTTCTTC; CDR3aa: CASSFGDRGNEQFF
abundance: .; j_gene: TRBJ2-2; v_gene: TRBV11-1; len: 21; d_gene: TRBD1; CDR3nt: TGTGCCAGCAGCTTAAAGGCGAGCGGGACAGGGATTCGGGTGGTCACCGGGGAGCTGTTTTTT; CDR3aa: CASSLKASGTGIRVVTGELFF
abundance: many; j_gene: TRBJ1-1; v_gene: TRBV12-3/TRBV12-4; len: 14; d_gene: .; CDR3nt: TGTGCCAGCACCCTCGAGGGGAGTTGGACTGAAGCTTTCTTT; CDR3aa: CASTLEGSWTEAFF
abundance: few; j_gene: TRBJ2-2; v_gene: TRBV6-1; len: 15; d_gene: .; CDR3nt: TGTGCCCCTATCCGGGGGGCTCCGAACACCGGGGAGCTGTTTTTT; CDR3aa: CAPIRGAPNTGELFF
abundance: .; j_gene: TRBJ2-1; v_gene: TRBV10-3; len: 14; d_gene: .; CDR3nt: TGTGCCATCAGTGGGGGCGGACGATCCAATGAGCAGTTCTTC; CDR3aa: CAISGGGRSNEQFF
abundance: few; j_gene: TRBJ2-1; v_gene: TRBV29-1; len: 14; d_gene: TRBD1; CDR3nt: TGCAGCGTTGTCAATACAGGGGGCTACAATGAGCAGTTCTTC; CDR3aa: CSVVNTGGYNEQFF
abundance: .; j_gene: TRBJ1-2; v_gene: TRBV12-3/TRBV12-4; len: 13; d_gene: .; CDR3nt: TGTGCCAGCAGTTGGGTCAGGCTCTATGGCTACACCTTC; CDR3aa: CASSWVRLYGYTF
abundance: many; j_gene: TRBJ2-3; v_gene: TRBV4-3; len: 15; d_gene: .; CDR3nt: TGCGCCAGCAGCCAAGATCCCTCTAGAGCAGATACGCAGTATTTT; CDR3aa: CASSQDPSRADTQYF
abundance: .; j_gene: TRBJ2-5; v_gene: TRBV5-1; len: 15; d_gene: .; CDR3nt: TGCGCCAGCAGCATGACAGGACCTACAGAGGAGACCCAGTACTTC; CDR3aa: CASSMTGPTEETQYF
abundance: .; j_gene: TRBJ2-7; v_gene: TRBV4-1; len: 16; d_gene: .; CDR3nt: TGCGCCAGCAGCCGCGTCACCCCAGGGGCAGCCTACGAGCAGTACTTC; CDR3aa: CASSRVTPGAAYEQYF
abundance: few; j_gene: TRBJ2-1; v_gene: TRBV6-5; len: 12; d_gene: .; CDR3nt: TGTGCCAGCAGTTATCGGGCGAATGAGCAGTTCTTC; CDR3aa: CASSYRANEQFF
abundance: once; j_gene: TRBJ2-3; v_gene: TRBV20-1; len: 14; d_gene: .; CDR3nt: TGCAGTGCTAGTACGAGGGGGGGCACATATACGCAGTATTTT; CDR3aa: CSASTRGGTYTQYF
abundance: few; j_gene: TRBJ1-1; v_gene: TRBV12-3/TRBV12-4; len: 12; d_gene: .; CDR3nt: TGTGCCAGCAGTGAGAAGAACACTGAAGCTTTCTTT; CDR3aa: CASSEKNTEAFF
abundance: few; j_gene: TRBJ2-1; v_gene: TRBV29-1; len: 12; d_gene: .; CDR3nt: TGCAGCGTTGAAGGACGTACAAATGAGCAGTTCTTC; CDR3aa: CSVEGRTNEQFF
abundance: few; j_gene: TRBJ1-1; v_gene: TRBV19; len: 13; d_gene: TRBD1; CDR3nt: TGTGCCAGTAGTATGGACAGGGACACTGAAGCTTTCTTT; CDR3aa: CASSMDRDTEAFF
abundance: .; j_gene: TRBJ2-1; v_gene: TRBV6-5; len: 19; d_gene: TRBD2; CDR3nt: TGTGCCAGCAGTTACTCGAGGACTAGCGGGGGGCGCCCCTACAATGAGCAGTTCTTC; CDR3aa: CASSYSRTSGGRPYNEQFF
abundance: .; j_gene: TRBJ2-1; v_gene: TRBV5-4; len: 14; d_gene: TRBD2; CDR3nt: TGTGCCAGCAGCTTGCCAACTAGCGTCGGTGAGCAGTTCTTC; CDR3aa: CASSLPTSVGEQFF
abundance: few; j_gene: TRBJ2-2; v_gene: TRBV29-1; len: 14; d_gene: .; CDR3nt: TGCAGCGGCAAGCTCTTGGCCGACACCGGGGAGCTGTTTTTT; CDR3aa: CSGKLLADTGELFF
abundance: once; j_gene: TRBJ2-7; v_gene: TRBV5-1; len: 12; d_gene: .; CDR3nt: TGCGCCAGCAGCTTCGATCCCCGCGAGCAGTACTTC; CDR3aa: CASSFDPREQYF
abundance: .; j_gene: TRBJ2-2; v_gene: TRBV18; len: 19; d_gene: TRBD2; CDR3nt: TGTGCCAGCTCACCACTAGGACTAGCGGGGGGCACCTACACCGGGGAGCTGTTTTTT; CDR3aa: CASSPLGLAGGTYTGELFF
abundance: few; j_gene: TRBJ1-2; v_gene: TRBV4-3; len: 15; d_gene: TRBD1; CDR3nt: TGCGCCAGCAGCCAAGTGGACAGGGGAGGTTATGGCTACACCTTC; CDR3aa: CASSQVDRGGYGYTF
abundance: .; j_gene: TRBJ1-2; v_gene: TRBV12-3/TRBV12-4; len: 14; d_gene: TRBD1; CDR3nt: TGTGCCAGCAGCACCTCCGGGACAGGGGGCACCTACACCTTC; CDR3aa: CASSTSGTGGTYTF